This passage covers 27 T cell receptor beta chains from one sample sequenced in a study of regulatory and conventional T cells in RAG deficiency. Clones were sequenced by immunoSEQ multiplex PCR, and TCRdb holds only the in-frame ones, with some missing. This table holds some 30,000 clones, approximately 91% found once. A further study also used this sample, focusing on regulatory T cells. This second report adds: Primers: 52 TRBV forward and 13 TRBJ reverse.

The sample taken for sequencing was CD8+ T cells sorted from blood. The source of these receptors is a human donor in good health.

V is TRBV6-6 and J is TRBJ1-2; D remains unclear. Germline assignment: CDR1 MNHNY and CDR2 SVGAGI (reference sequence). The CDR3 consists of 14 residues. V lost 6 bases and J 5 bases, leaving 16 bases between the germline ends. CDR3 DNA sequence: TGTGCCAGCAGAGTTAGTCCGGGCCGATATGGCTACACCTTC. Protein product: CASRVSPGRYGYTF.

This rearrangement joins TRBV19 to TRBJ2-1; a possible D gene is TRBD1 (6 bases). Germline V gene data show CDR1 as LNHDA and CDR2 as SQIVND (reference sequence). The V gene lost 2 bases and the J gene lost 2 bases, with 10 bases spanning the gap. The CDR3 has 15 amino acids. The CDR3 reads CASSIMGATYNEQFF. The CDR3 DNA sequence: TGTGCCAGTAGTATAATGGGGGCGACCTACAATGAGCAGTTCTTC.

V is TRBV6-1 and J is TRBJ1-1; D gene ambiguous. CDR1 is MNHNS, CDR2 SASEGT, per germline. The ends were cut back, 6 bases at V and 11 bases at J, with 7 bases in the middle. CDR3 length equals 9 residues. The chain's CDR3 is CASSPQAFF. In nucleotides, the CDR3 is TGTGCCAGCAGCCCCCAGGCTTTCTTT.

This clone was seen a few times. The CDR3 DNA is TGTGCCAGCAGCAGTCAAGATTTAGCGGGAGATTACGAGCAGTACTTC. Its protein product is CASSSQDLAGDYEQYF. This sequence joins TRBV7-8 and TRBJ2-7, with 9 bases that match TRBD2. The germline V gene has CDR1 SGHVS and CDR2 FQNEAQ. This CDR3 region has 16 residues. The V and J ends lost 5 bases and 4 bases, in that order; junction bases with no gene match: 12. Together with reference TRBV7-8 and TRBJ2-7, the CDR3 gives the full variable domain: GAGVSQSPRYKVAKRGQDVALRCDPISGHVSLFWYQQALGQGPEFLTYFQNEAQLDKSGLPSDRFFAERPEGSVSTLKIQRTQQEDSAVYLCASSSQDLAGDYEQYFGPGTRLTVT.

V is TRBV7-3 and J is TRBJ2-3; the D gene is possibly TRBD2 (6 bases). V was clipped by 1 base and J by 2 bases, with 16 bases between them. The CDR3 contains 17 residues. Germline V gene data show CDR1 as SGHTA and CDR2 as FQGTGA. CDR3: CASSLNFRDSATDTQYF. In DNA, the CDR3 is TGTGCCAGCAGCTTAAACTTCCGGGACTCGGCCACAGATACGCAGTATTTT. The variable domain in full, completed from reference TRBV7-3 and TRBJ2-3, reads GAGVSQTPSNKVTEKGKYVELRCDPISGHTALYWYRQSLGQGPEFLIYFQGTGAADDSGLPNDRFFAVRPEGSVSTLKIQRTERGDSAVYLCASSLNFRDSATDTQYFGPGTRLTVL.

A word on this clone: The same CDR3 is also encoded by other DNA sequences in this sample. The V gene is TRBV5-1, the J gene TRBJ2-2, with 8 bases matching TRBD1. With 4 bases clipped from V and 5 bases from J, the junction kept 13 bases outside the gene matches. Germline CDR1 is SGHRS and CDR2 is YFSETQ. CDR3 length: 17 amino acids. CDR3 sequence reads: CASSLQTGGRLTGELFF. The CDR3 DNA reads TGCGCCAGCAGCCTTCAAACAGGGGGGCGGTTAACCGGGGAGCTGTTTTTT. The whole variable domain, remainder taken from reference TRBV5-1 and TRBJ2-2, is KAGVTQTPRYLIKTRGQQVTLSCSPISGHRSVSWYQQTPGQGLQFLFEYFSETQRNKGNFPGRFSGRQFSNSRSEMNVSTLELGDSALYLCASSLQTGGRLTGELFFGEGSRLTVL.

This clone was detected only once. This rearrangement joins TRBV5-1 to TRBJ2-7, with TRBD2 matching 8 bases. This CDR3 spans 13 amino acids. J gave up 6 bases and V 4 bases, and 6 bases lay outside the gene matches. Looked up from germline, CDR1 is SGHRS and CDR2 is YFSETQ. In DNA form, the CDR3 reads TGCGCCAGCAGCCCGACTAGCGTGCGCGAGCAGTACTTC. Its translation is CASSPTSVREQYF. Full variable domain (rest looked up from reference TRBV5-1 and TRBJ2-7): KAGVTQTPRYLIKTRGQQVTLSCSPISGHRSVSWYQQTPGQGLQFLFEYFSETQRNKGNFPGRFSGRQFSNSRSEMNVSTLELGDSALYLCASSPTSVREQYFGPGTRLTVT.

The J gene is TRBJ1-1, the V gene TRBV7-9; perhaps TRBD1 as D (6 bases). CDR1 and CDR2 (germline): SEHNR, FQNEAQ (reference sequence). V dropped 1 base and J dropped 1 base, with 10 bases sitting between them. This CDR3 has 15 amino acids. Written as DNA, the CDR3 is TGTGCCAGCAGCTTAGGGGGCAGGGGGAACACTGAAGCTTTCTTT. It specifies CASSLGGRGNTEAFF. The variable domain in full, with the rest retrieved from reference TRBV7-9 and TRBJ1-1, is DTGVSQNPRHKITKRGQNVTFRCDPISEHNRLYWYRQTLGQGPEFLTYFQNEAQLEKSRLLSDRFSAERPKGSFSTLEIQRTEQGDSAMYLCASSLGGRGNTEAFFGQGTRLTVV.

This chain connects TRBV2 to TRBJ2-1, with D perhaps TRBD2 (6 bases). The ends were cut back, 5 bases at V and 5 bases at J, with 22 bases in the middle. The CDR3 sequence is 17 residues long. Per germline, CDR1 SNHLY and CDR2 FYNNEI. The CDR3 DNA reads as TGTGCCAGCAGTAAGGAGCGGCCCGGGAGAGGTCACAATGAGCAGTTCTTC. Its protein is CASSKERPGRGHNEQFF.

The rearrangement uses TRBV9 and TRBJ1-3; D gene uncertain. The CDR3 runs to 13 residues. Germline lookup yields CDR1 SGDLS and CDR2 YYNGEE. Deletions cut 7 bases from V and 0 bases from J, with 8 bases between. The CDR3 coding sequence is TGTGCCAGCCAGACCACCTCTGGAAACACCATATATTTT. The encoded protein is CASQTTSGNTIYF.

V usage is TRBV5-6 and J usage is TRBJ2-6; 8 bases agree with TRBD2. Trimming took 2 bases from V and 0 from J; bases not matched to a gene: 10. CDR3 length: 19 residues. Germline V gene sequence: CDR1 SGHDT, CDR2 YYEEEE. The CDR3 DNA follows: TGTGCCAGCAGCTTTAACCCTAGCGGGTCTTACTCTGGGGCCAACGTCCTGACTTTC. Translation gives CASSFNPSGSYSGANVLTF.

This chain uses TRBV15 with TRBJ2-3; D not resolved. This CDR3 is built from 15 residues. CDR1 is LNHNV, CDR2 YYDKDF, per germline (reference sequence). V lost 5 bases and J 2 bases, leaving 14 bases between the germline ends. This CDR3 is CATSGIGSNTDTQYF. The CDR3 DNA sequence: TGTGCCACCAGCGGGATAGGGTCGAACACAGATACGCAGTATTTT.

Details on this clone: This sample includes further DNA sequences coding for the same CDR3. This chain uses TRBV5-6 with TRBJ1-5, with no clear D. The CDR3 sequence is 15 residues long. V was clipped by 3 bases and J by 3 bases, with 13 bases between them. Germline V gene data show CDR1 as SGHDT and CDR2 as YYEEEE. DNA for the CDR3: TGTGCCAGCAGCTGGCAGGCAGGCGACAATCAGCCCCAGCATTTT. Translation gives CASSWQAGDNQPQHF.

Written as DNA, the CDR3 is TGCGCCAGCAGCCAACAGTTGGTCAGGGGTAGAGAGACCCAGTACTTC. This translates into CASSQQLVRGRETQYF. The V call is TRBV4-1, the J call TRBJ2-5, with a tentative D call TRBD1 (6 bases). The V gene lost 2 bases and the J gene lost 4 bases, with 17 bases spanning the gap. There are 16 residues in the CDR3. Germline V CDR1 and CDR2: MGHRA, YSYEKL.

This clone came up once. The rearrangement links TRBV18 to TRBJ2-2; D is uncertain. Looked up from germline, CDR1 is KGHSH and CDR2 is LQKENI. The CDR3 is made up of 13 amino acids. Trimming stripped 4 bases from V and 2 bases from J, with 5 bases between. The CDR3 region is CASSLKNTGELFF. In DNA, the CDR3 is TGTGCCAGCTCACTTAAAAACACCGGGGAGCTGTTTTTT.

The V gene is TRBV19, the J gene TRBJ2-3, with 10 positions matching TRBD2. Germline-derived CDR1 and CDR2 are LNHDA and SQIVND (reference sequence). V was pared by 6 bases and J by 3 bases, with 9 bases of the junction left unmatched. This CDR3 has 16 amino acids. The CDR3 nucleotides read TGTGCCAGTAGCAGACTAGCGGGTGGGTCTACAGATACGCAGTATTTT. Translation gives CASSRLAGGSTDTQYF.

J is TRBJ1-3 and V is TRBV9, with 8 bases that match TRBD1. V shed 3 bases, J shed 0 bases, and the junction held 2 bases outside the gene matches. This CDR3 is built from 15 residues. Per the germline V gene, CDR1 is SGDLS and CDR2 is YYNGEE. The CDR3, as DNA: TGTGCCAGCAGCGGGGACAGGAACTCTGGAAACACCATATATTTT. Amino acid sequence: CASSGDRNSGNTIYF.

The V gene is TRBV9, the J gene TRBJ2-7; 10 positions agree with TRBD1. Germline V CDR1 and CDR2: SGDLS, YYNGEE. This CDR3 is 14 amino acids long. Trimming cost V 4 bases and J 2 bases; bases outside gene matches: 3. CDR3 amino acids: CASSPGQGAYEQYF. The CDR3, as DNA: TGTGCCAGCAGCCCCGGACAGGGGGCCTACGAGCAGTACTTC.

This sequence joins TRBV6-1 and TRBJ1-1, with TRBD1 matching 7 bases. This CDR3 has 12 residues. The V and J ends lost 5 bases and 5 bases, in that order; junction bases with no gene match: 2. Germline CDR1 is MNHNS and CDR2 is SASEGT. CDR3 protein: CASSTGDTEAFF. The CDR3 DNA reads TGTGCCAGCAGTACAGGGGATACTGAAGCTTTCTTT.

Here the CDR3 reads CASSRRESYEQYF. DNA of the CDR3: TGTGCCAGCAGTCGGCGGGAGAGCTACGAGCAGTACTTC. The chain uses TRBV9 and TRBJ2-7; 7 nucleotides line up with TRBD2. The CDR3 spans 13 residues. V lost 5 bases to trimming and J lost 3 bases; unmatched junction nucleotides: 5. Germline V gene data show CDR1 as SGDLS and CDR2 as YYNGEE.

The chain employs TRBV7-9 and TRBJ2-3; maybe TRBD1 (6 bases). Germline V gene sequence: CDR1 SEHNR, CDR2 FQNEAQ (reference sequence). CDR3 length equals 15 residues. V was clipped by 5 bases and J by 3 bases, with 15 bases between them. This chain's CDR3 is CASSTYRVGTDTQYF. In DNA form, the CDR3 reads TGTGCCAGCAGCACGTACAGGGTTGGAACAGATACGCAGTATTTT.

This clone ranks as medium-sized. This chain connects TRBV10-3 to TRBJ2-7; D is undetermined. The CDR3 loop spans 15 amino acids. Germline-derived CDR1 and CDR2 are ENHRY and SYGVKD. V shed 5 bases and J shed 0 bases, with 14 bases lying between them. Written as DNA, the CDR3 is TGTGCCATCAGTAGCGCGGCGGAGAGCTCCTACGAGCAGTACTTC. Encoded protein: CAISSAAESSYEQYF.

The CDR3 is CASSQALNQPQHF. In DNA form, the CDR3 reads TGTGCCAGCAGCCAAGCCCTCAATCAGCCCCAGCATTTT. The J gene is TRBJ1-5, the V gene TRBV14, with D unresolved. CDR1 SGHDN and CDR2 FVKESK come from the germline V gene. Trimming removed 1 base from V and 3 bases from J, with 4 bases in between. This CDR3 region has 13 residues.

The V and J genes are TRBV28 and TRBJ2-7, with 10 bases lining up with TRBD2. CDR1 is MDHEN and CDR2 is SYDVKM in the germline V gene. This CDR3 has 15 residues. The J segment lost 1 base and the V segment lost 7 bases, leaving 7 bases of the junction unmatched. The CDR3 region has the DNA TGTGCCAGCACCTCCGGGACTAGCGATTCCTACGAGCAGTACTTC. This sequence encodes CASTSGTSDSYEQYF.

The CDR3 nucleotides read TGTGCCAGCAGCTGGGGCGACCTAAACGTTAATGAAAAACTGTTTTTT. It specifies CASSWGDLNVNEKLFF. J is TRBJ1-4 and V is TRBV25-1, with D perhaps matching TRBD1 (5 bases). Germline CDR1 and CDR2: MGHDK and SYGVNS. Trimming took 6 bases from V and 4 from J, leaving 18 bases between them. This CDR3 comprises 16 residues.

CDR3 sequence: CASSPRNEAFF. The CDR3 DNA reads TGTGCCAGCAGTCCCCGGAATGAAGCTTTCTTT. This sequence joins TRBV6-1 and TRBJ1-1; D unclear. Deletions cut 5 bases from V and 7 bases from J, with 8 bases between. There are 11 residues in the CDR3. Germline CDR1 reads MNHNS; CDR2 reads SASEGT.

The rearrangement joins TRBV5-8 to TRBJ2-1, with D possibly being TRBD2 (6 bases). CDR3 length: 15 residues. Germline V gives CDR1 SGHTS, CDR2 YDEGEE. V lost 3 bases, J lost 3 bases, and 13 bases lay in between. CDR3 DNA: TGTGCCAGCAGCTCGGGACTTCTCAACTACAATGAGCAGTTCTTC. Residues: CASSSGLLNYNEQFF.